This is a list of T cell receptor beta chains from one sample in a study of cytotoxic CD8 clonotypes in ibrutinib-treated CLL. Some clones are missing from TCRdb's copy, which holds only in-frame ones; the method was immunoSEQ multiplex PCR. The repertoire consists of hundreds of thousands of clones, with 67% occurring once and the leading ten covering 5% to 6.5%. The specimen comprised PBMCs, sampled after 36 months of ibrutinib treatment. The receptors derive from a human donor with chronic lymphocytic leukemia. The conserved cysteine and the conserved F or W are not part of the CDR3 here. Expanded clones are given a class, and other clones once, few, many or no size at all.

TRBJ1-5 TRBV5-1 . ASKLDGSNQPQH
TRBJ1-5 TRBV28 . AGQASNQPQH
TRBJ2-5 TRBV9 . ASSVGGGTQY
TRBJ1-4 TRBV29-1 . SVGRGRDGEKLF
TRBJ1-1 TRBV7-8 . ASSSGQGVIEAF
TRBJ2-7 TRBV29-1 . SVESGTGGYEQY
TRBJ2-7 TRBV6-6 . ASSYSGGRNTYEQY
TRBJ1-6 TRBV9 . ASSPLLPGFGSPLH
TRBJ1-5 TRBV6-6 few ASSYSGTSSNQPQH
TRBJ2-5 TRBV2 few ASELRSKETQY
TRBJ2-1 TRBV5-1 . ASTPVSGGSYNEQF
TRBJ2-1 TRBV15 . ATSRDRGTSGVYEQF
TRBJ2-3 TRBV23-1 once ASSPHSRTDTQY
TRBJ2-6 TRBV9 . ASSAGPGTGTSGANVLT
TRBJ1-2 TRBV7-9 . ASSLGQGINGYT
TRBJ2-7 TRBV27 . ASSYTGQDYEQY
TRBJ2-3 TRBV9 . ASSNPTSGSSTDTQY
TRBJ1-1 TRBV7-3 . ASSLSSPLGTEAF
TRBJ2-1 TRBV29-1 once SVVFGNEQF
TRBJ1-1 TRBV5-4 few ASSPRDTEAF
TRBJ1-2 TRBV19 . ASRVIYGSSGYGYT
TRBJ1-1 TRBV4-1 . ASSQVGGTEAF
TRBJ2-3 TRBV5-1 . ASSLGRQLNTDTQY
TRBJ2-5 TRBV7-2 . ASSLRLAGGETQY
TRBJ2-1 TRBV5-1 few ASSLRGGANEQF
TRBJ1-1 TRBV14 . ASSQESVQGYAF
TRBJ1-4 TRBV2 . ASSGQGPNEKLF
TRBJ1-1 TRBV28 . ASYSPVLRRAF
TRBJ1-2 TRBV19 . ASVPRDNYGYT
TRBJ2-5 TRBV4-1 once ASSQDVHRYQETQY
TRBJ1-4 TRBV7-6 . ASNQGLGRKLF
TRBJ1-6 TRBV6-1 . ASHRGLSPLH
TRBJ2-2 TRBV29-1 . SVGAGTVTGELF
TRBJ2-3 TRBV29-1 . SVENRKGLGIGDTQY
TRBJ1-2 TRBV5-4 many ASSYGTGVDGYT
TRBJ1-2 TRBV4-1 few ASSVTDSYGYT
TRBJ1-6 TRBV19 . ASSILGGWGNSPLH
TRBJ1-1 TRBV15 . ATSTREAPRGTEAF
TRBJ2-1 TRBV15 . ATSRDLAGTSYNEQF
TRBJ2-2 TRBV4-1 . ASSLQLRAGTRNTGELF
TRBJ1-1 TRBV6-5 . ASRRAGEGTEAF